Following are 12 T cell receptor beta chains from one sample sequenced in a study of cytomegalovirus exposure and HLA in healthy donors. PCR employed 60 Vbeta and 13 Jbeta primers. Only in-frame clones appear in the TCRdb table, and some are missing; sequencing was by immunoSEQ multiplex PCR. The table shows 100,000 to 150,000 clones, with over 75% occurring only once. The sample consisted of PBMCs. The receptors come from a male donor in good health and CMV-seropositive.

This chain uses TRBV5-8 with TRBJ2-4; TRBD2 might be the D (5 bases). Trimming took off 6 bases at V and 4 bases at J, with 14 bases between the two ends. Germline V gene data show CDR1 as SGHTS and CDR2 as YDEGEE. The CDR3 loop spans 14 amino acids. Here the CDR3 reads CASIPLGRKNIQYF. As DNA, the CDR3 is TGTGCCAGCATCCCCCTGGGGAGAAAAAACATTCAGTACTTC.

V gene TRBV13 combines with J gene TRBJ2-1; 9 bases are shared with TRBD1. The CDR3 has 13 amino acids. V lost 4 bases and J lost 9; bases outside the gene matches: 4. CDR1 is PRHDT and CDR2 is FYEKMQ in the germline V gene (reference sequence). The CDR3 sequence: CASSSTGGGEQFF. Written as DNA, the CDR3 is TGTGCCAGCAGCTCTACAGGGGGCGGTGAGCAGTTCTTC.

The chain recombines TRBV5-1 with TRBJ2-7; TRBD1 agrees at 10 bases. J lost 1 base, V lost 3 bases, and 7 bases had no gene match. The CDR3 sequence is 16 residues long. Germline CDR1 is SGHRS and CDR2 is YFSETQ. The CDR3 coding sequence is TGCGCCAGCAGCTCGTACCGGGACAGGGGATCCTACGAGCAGTACTTC. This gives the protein CASSSYRDRGSYEQYF.

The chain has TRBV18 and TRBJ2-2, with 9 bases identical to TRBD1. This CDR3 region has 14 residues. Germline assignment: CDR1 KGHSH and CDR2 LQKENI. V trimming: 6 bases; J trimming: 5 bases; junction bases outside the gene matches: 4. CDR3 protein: CASSGQGRTGELFF. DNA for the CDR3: TGTGCCAGCTCGGGACAGGGTCGGACCGGGGAGCTGTTTTTT.

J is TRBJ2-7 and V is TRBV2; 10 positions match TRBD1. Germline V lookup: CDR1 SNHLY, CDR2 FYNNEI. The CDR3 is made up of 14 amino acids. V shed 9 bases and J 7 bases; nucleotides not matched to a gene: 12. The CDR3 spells CASGGTGEVGEQYF. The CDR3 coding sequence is TGTGCCAGTGGAGGGACAGGGGAGGTGGGGGAGCAGTACTTC.

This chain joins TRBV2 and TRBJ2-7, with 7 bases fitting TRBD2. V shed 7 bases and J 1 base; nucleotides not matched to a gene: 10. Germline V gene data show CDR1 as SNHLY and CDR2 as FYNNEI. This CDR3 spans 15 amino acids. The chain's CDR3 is CASTPRLARSYEQYF. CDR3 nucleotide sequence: TGTGCCAGCACGCCCAGACTAGCCCGATCCTACGAGCAGTACTTC.

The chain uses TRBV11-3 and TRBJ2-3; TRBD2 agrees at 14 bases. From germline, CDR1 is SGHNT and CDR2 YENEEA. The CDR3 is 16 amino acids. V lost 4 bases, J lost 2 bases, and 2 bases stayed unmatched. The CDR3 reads CASSSGLAGDTDTQYF. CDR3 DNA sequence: TGTGCCAGCAGCTCGGGACTAGCGGGGGACACAGATACGCAGTATTTT.

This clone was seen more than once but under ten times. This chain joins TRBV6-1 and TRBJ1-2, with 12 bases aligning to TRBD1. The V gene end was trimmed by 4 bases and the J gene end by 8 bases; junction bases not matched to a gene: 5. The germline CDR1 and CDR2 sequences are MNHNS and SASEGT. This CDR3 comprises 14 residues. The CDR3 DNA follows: TGTGCCAGCAGTGTAGGGACAGGGGGCGAGGGCTACACCTTC. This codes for CASSVGTGGEGYTF.

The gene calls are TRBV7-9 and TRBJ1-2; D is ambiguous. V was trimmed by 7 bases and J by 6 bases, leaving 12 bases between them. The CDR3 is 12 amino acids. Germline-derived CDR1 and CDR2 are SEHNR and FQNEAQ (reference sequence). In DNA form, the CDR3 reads TGTGCCAGCACCTACCCCCAGGATGGCTACACCTTC. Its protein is CASTYPQDGYTF.

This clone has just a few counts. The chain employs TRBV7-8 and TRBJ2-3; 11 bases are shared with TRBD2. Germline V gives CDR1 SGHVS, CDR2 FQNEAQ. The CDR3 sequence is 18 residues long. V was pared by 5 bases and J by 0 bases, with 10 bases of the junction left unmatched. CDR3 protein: CASSTGLAEHRSTDTQYF. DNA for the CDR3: TGTGCCAGCAGCACGGGACTAGCGGAACACAGGAGCACAGATACGCAGTATTTT. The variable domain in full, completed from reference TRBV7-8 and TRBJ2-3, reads GAGVSQSPRYKVAKRGQDVALRCDPISGHVSLFWYQQALGQGPEFLTYFQNEAQLDKSGLPSDRFFAERPEGSVSTLKIQRTQQEDSAVYLCASSTGLAEHRSTDTQYFGPGTRLTVL.

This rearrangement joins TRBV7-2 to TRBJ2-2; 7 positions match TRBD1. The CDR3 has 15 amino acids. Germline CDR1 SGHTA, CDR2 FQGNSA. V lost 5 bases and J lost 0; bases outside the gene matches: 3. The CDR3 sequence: CASSKTGSNTGELFF. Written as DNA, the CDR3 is TGTGCCAGCAGCAAGACAGGGTCGAACACCGGGGAGCTGTTTTTT.

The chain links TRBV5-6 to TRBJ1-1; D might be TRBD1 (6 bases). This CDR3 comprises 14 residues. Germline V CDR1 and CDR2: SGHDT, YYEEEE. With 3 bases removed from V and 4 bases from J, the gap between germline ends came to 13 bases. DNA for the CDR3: TGTGCCAGCAGCTACAGGGCCAGGGGCACTGAAGCTTTCTTT. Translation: CASSYRARGTEAFF.